Reported below is one T cell receptor (beta chain). The antigen remains undetermined. Investigators prepared the TCR beta libraries by applying iRepertoire HTBI primers and Arm-PCR of CDR3 regions. TCRdb redid the calling of the multiplex PCR reads with MiXCR, one entry per CDR3 protein. The sample yields roughly 450,000 distinct CDR3 sequences, 23% seen once. Sample time point: persistent/refractory GD, antithyroid drugs over 5 years with positive TRAb. The TCR library was made from RNA that had been extracted from PBMCs in TRIzol. The patients included were those that came from an endocrinology department in Xi'an, China. The source of the sample is a study of regulatory T cells in long-lasting Graves disease. Findings and limits, study-wide: Whereas around 970 public clonotypes were shared by new patients, persistent patients shared more, at under 3,000.

V was clipped by 3 bases and J by 1 base, with 12 bases between them. Looked up from germline, CDR1 is MNHEY and CDR2 is SVGEGT. The CDR3 extends over 15 amino acids. Here the sequenced sample was peripheral blood mononuclear cells (PBMCs), taken when the disease was refractory, from a patient treated with antithyroid drugs. The sequence was obtained from a female donor with Graves disease. The chain recombines TRBV6-2 or TRBV6-3 with TRBJ2-5; D is unclear. CDR3 protein: CASSYSQRPQETQYF. DNA of the CDR3: TGTGCCAGCAGTTATTCCCAGAGACCCCAAGAGACCCAGTACTTC.